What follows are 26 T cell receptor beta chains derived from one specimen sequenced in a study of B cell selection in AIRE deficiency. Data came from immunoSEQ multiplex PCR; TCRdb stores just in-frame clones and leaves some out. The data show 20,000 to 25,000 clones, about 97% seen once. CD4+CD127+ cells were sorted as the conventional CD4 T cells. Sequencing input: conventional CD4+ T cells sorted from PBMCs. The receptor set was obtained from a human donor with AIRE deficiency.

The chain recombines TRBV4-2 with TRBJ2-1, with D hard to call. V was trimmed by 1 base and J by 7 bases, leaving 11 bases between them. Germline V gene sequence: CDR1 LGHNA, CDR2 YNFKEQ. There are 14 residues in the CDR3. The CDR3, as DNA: TGTGCCAGCAGCCAAGGAGCCGCAACAAATGAGCAGTTCTTC. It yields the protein CASSQGAATNEQFF.

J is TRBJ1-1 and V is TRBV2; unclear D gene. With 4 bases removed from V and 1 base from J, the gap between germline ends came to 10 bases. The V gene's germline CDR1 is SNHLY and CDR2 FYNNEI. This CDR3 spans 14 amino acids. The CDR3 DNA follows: TGTGCCAGCAGTGTAGGACTGCAGAACACTGAAGCTTTCTTT. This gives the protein CASSVGLQNTEAFF.

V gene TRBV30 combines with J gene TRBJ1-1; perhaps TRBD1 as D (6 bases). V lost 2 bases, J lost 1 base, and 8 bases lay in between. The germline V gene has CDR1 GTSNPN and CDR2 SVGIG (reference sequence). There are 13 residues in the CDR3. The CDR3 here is CAWSKGGNTEAFF. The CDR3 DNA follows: TGTGCCTGGAGTAAGGGGGGGAACACTGAAGCTTTCTTT.

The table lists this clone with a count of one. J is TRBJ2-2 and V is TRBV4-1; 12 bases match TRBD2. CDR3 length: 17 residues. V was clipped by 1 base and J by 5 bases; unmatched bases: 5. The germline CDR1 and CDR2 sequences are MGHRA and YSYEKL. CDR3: CASSQGLAGVGTGELFF. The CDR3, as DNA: TGCGCCAGCAGCCAAGGACTAGCGGGAGTCGGGACCGGGGAGCTGTTTTTT.

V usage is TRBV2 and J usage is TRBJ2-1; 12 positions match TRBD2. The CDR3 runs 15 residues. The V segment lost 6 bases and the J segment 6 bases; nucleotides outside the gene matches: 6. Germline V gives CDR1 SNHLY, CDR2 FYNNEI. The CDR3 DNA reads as TGTGCCAGCAGAGGACTAGCGGGAATGGGCAATGAGCAGTTCTTC. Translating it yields CASRGLAGMGNEQFF.

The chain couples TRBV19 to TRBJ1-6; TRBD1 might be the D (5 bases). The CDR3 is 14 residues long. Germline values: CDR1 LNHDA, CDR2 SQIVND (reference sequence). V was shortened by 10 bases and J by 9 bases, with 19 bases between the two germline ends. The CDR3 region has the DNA TGTGCCACAACTCAACGACCTGGGGGTTCACCCCTCCACTTT. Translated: CATTQRPGGSPLHF.

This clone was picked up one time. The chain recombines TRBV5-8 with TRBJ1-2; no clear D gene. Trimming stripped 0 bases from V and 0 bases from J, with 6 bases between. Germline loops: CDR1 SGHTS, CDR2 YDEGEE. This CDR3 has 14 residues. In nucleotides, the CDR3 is TGTGCCAGCAGCTTGGTCTCTACTAACTATGGCTACACCTTC. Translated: CASSLVSTNYGYTF.

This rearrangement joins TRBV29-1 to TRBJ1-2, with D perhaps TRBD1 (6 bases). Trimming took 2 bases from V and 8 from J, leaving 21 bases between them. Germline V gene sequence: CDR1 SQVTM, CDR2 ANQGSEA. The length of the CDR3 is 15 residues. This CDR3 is CSVEPPPYREDGYTF. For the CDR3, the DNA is TGCAGCGTTGAACCCCCCCCGTACAGGGAGGACGGCTACACCTTC.

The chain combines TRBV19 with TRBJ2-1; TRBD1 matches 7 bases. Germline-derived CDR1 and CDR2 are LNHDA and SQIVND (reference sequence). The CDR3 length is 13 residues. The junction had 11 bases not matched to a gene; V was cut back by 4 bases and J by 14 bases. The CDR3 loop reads CASSTLGRDRKFF. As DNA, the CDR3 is TGTGCCAGTAGTACTCTTGGCCGGGACAGAAAGTTCTTC.

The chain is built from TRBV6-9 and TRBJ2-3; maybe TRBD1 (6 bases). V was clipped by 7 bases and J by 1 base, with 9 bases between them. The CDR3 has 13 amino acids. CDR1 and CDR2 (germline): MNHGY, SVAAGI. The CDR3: CASIRQGTDTQYF. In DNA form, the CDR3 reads TGTGCCAGCATAAGACAGGGCACAGATACGCAGTATTTT.

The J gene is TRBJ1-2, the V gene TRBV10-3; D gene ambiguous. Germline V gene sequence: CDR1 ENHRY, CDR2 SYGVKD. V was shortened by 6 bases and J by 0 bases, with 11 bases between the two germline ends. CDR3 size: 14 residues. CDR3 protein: CAIRKIGTNYGYTF. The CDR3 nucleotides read TGTGCCATCAGGAAGATCGGTACTAACTATGGCTACACCTTC.

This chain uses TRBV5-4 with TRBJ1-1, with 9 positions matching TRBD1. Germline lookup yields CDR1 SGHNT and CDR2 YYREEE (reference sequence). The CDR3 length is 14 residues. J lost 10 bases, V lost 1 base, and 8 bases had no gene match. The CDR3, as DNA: TGTGCCAGCAGCTTGACCGGGACAGGGCCCTCAGCTTTCTTT. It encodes CASSLTGTGPSAFF.

The CDR3 DNA sequence: TGTGCCAGCAGGAGGACTGGGGGCGACGAGCAGTACTTC. Translation gives CASRRTGGDEQYF. J is TRBJ2-7 and V is TRBV7-3, with D possibly TRBD1 on 6 matching bases. The CDR3 runs to 13 residues. Germline assignment: CDR1 SGHTA and CDR2 FQGTGA. V shed 6 bases and J shed 5 bases, with 14 bases lying between them.

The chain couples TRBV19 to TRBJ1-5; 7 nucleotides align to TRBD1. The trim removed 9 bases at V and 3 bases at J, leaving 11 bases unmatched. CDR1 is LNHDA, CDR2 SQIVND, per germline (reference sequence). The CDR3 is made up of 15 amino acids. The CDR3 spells CASKNGTAPNQPQHF. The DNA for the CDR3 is TGTGCCAGCAAAAACGGGACAGCCCCCAATCAGCCCCAGCATTTT.

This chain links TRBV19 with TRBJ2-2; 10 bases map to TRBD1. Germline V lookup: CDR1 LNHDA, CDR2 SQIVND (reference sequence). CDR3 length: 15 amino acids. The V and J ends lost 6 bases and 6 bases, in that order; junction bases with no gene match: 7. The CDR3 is CASRLWGTGAGELFF. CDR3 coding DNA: TGTGCCAGTAGACTCTGGGGGACAGGGGCCGGGGAGCTGTTTTTT.

The CDR3 loop reads CASSESRGRAREQYF. CDR3 nucleotide sequence: TGTGCCAGCAGTGAGAGTCGCGGGAGGGCACGAGAGCAGTACTTC. The gene calls are TRBV25-1 and TRBJ2-7; 9 positions agree with TRBD2. Per the germline V gene, CDR1 is MGHDK and CDR2 is SYGVNS. This CDR3 is 15 amino acids long. V gave up 3 bases and J gave up 7 bases; unmatched junction bases: 10.

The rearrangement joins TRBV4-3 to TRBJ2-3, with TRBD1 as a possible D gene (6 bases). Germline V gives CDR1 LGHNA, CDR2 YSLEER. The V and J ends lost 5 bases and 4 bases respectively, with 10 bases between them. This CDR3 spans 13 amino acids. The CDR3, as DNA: TGCGCCAGCAGCGATTGGGGGCCAGATACGCAGTATTTT. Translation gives CASSDWGPDTQYF.

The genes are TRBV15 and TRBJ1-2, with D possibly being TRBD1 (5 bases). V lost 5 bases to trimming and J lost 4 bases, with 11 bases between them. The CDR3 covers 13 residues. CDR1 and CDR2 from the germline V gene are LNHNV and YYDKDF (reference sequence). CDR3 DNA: TGTGCCACCAGCCGCCGTGGGGCCTATGGCTACACCTTC. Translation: CATSRRGAYGYTF.

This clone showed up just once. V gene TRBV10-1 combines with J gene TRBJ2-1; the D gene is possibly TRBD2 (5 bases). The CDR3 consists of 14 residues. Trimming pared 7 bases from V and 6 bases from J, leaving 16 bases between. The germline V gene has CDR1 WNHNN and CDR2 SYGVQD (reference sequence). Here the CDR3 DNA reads TGCGCCAGCACTCCGGACTCAGACCTCAATGAGCAGTTCTTC. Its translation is CASTPDSDLNEQFF.

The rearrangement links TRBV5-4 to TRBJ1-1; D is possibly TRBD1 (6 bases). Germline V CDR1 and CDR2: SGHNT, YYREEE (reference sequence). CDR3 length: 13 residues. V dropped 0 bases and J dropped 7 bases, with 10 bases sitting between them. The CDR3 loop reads CASSLGTAVEAFF. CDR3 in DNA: TGTGCCAGCAGCTTGGGGACAGCAGTTGAAGCTTTCTTT.

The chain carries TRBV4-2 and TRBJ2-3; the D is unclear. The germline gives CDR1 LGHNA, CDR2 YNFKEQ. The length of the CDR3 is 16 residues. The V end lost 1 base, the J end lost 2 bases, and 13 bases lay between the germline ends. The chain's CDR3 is CASSQAFQVNTDTQYF. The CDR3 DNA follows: TGTGCCAGCAGCCAAGCGTTTCAAGTAAACACAGATACGCAGTATTTT.

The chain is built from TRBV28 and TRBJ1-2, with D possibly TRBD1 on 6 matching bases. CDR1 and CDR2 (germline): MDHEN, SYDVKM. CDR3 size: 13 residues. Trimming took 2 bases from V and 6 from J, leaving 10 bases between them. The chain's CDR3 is CASSLDRLDGYTF. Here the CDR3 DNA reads TGTGCCAGCAGTTTAGACAGGTTGGATGGCTACACCTTC.

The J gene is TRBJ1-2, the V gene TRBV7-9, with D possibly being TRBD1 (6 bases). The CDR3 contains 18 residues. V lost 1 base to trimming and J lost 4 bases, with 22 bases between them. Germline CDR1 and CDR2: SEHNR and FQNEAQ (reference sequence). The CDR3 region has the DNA TGTGCCAGCAGCTTAGGGCCCCCCGGCGACAGGTTATTCTATGGCTACACCTTC. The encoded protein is CASSLGPPGDRLFYGYTF.

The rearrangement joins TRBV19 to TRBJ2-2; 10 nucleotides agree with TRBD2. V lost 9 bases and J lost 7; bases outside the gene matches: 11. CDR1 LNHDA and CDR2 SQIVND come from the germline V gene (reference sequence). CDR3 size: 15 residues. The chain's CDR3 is CASRTGLAAGGELFF. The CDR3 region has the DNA TGTGCCAGCAGAACTGGACTAGCGGCCGGCGGGGAGCTGTTTTTT.

In nucleotides, the CDR3 is TGTGCCAGCAGTTCGACGACAGGGGGCGACACTGAAGCTTTCTTT. Encoded protein: CASSSTTGGDTEAFF. V gene TRBV27 combines with J gene TRBJ1-1; 10 bases match TRBD1. The V gene end was trimmed by 4 bases and the J gene end by 3 bases; junction bases not matched to a gene: 5. The CDR3 contains 15 residues. CDR1 is MNHEY and CDR2 is SMNVEV in the germline V gene (reference sequence).

CDR3 amino acids: CASSSLARSTDTQYF. DNA for the CDR3: TGTGCCAGCAGCTCGCTAGCGAGAAGCACAGATACGCAGTATTTT. The chain combines TRBV11-3 with TRBJ2-3; D possibly corresponds to TRBD2 (6 bases). CDR1 and CDR2 (germline): SGHNT, YENEEA. The CDR3 has 15 amino acids. V lost 4 bases and J 0 bases, leaving 11 bases between the germline ends.